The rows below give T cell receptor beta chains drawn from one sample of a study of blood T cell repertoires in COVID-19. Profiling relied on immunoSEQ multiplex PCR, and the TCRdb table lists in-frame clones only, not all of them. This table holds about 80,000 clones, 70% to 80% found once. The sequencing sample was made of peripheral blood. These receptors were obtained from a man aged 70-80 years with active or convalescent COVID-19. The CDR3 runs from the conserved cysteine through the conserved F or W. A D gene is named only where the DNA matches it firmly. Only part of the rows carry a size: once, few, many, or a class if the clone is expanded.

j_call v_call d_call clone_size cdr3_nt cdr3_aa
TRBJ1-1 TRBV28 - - TGTGCCAGCATAACTATGTCGGGCACTGAAGCTTTCTTT CASITMSGTEAFF
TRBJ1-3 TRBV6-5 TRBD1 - TGTGCCAGCAGTTCCGGGACAGGCTTTTTGAACACCATATATTTT CASSSGTGFLNTIYF
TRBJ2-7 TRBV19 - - TGTGCCAGTTCCTCAGGTTTACATTCCTACGAGCAGTACTTC CASSSGLHSYEQYF
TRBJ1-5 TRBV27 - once TGTGCCAGCCGCTCCAGGGGCGACCCCAATCAGCCCCAGCATTTT CASRSRGDPNQPQHF
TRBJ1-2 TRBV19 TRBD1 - TGTGCCAGTCGCCGGGACAGGGGTGAGAACTATGGCTACACCTTC CASRRDRGENYGYTF
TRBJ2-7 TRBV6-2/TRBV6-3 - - TGTGCCAGCAGCGGGCACAGGGCCTACGAGCAGTACTTC CASSGHRAYEQYF
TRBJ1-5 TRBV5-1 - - TGCGCCAACCCGCACCCGGGACTTTTAGGCGGATATAGCAATCAGCCCCAGCATTTT CANPHPGLLGGYSNQPQHF
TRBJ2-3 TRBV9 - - TGTGCCAGCAGCGTAGCGTCCCGTACAGATACGCAGTATTTT CASSVASRTDTQYF
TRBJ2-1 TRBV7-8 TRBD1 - TGTGCCAGCAGCCCGACAGGGCGCAATGAGCAGTTCTTC CASSPTGRNEQFF
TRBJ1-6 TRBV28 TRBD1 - TGTGCCAGCTGGGACAGGGTTTATTCACCCCTCCACTTT CASWDRVYSPLHF
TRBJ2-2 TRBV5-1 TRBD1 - TGCGCCAGCAGCTTGGGACAGGGGGAGAGCGGGGAGCTGTTTTTT CASSLGQGESGELFF
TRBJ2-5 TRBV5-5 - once TGTGCCAGCAGCCTGACCCAGGGGAAGACCCAGTACTTC CASSLTQGKTQYF
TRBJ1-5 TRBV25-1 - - TGTGCCAGCAGTGATGGAGGGGCCGGCAATCAGCCCCAGCATTTT CASSDGGAGNQPQHF
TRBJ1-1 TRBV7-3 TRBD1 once TGTGCCAGCAGCCAATCCGGACAGGGGGTGAACACTGAAGCTTTCTTT CASSQSGQGVNTEAFF
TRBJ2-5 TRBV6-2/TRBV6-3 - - TGTGCCAGCAGTCGACAGCGATCGGGGACCCAGTACTTC CASSRQRSGTQYF
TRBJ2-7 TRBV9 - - TGTGCCAGCAGCGTAAGCGCCCAGGGGTTATCCTACGAGCAGTACTTC CASSVSAQGLSYEQYF
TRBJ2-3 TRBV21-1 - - TGTGCCAGCAGCACCGTCCGCGACTCGGAAACGCAGTATTTT CASSTVRDSETQYF
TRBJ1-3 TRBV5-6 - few TGTGCCAGCAGCTTGGCTCTTGGGACAACGAGCTCTGGAAACACCATATATTTT CASSLALGTTSSGNTIYF
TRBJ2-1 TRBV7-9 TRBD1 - TGTGCCAGCAGCTCTACAGGGGCCAATGAGCAGTTCTTC CASSSTGANEQFF
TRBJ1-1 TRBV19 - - TGTGCCAGTAGTATGTCACAGAACACTGAAGCTTTCTTT CASSMSQNTEAFF